This record looks at one T cell receptor (beta chain) sequence and its context. The table lists this clonotype with many counts. Which antigen it targets is not known. Base qualities are not provided; no much larger clone lies one nucleotide away. Sample time point, as interpreted from the label and publication: newly diagnosed GD, antithyroid drugs for less than 3 months. For both TCR sequencing and RNA sequencing, RNA was extracted from PBMCs in TRIzol. The diagnosis of Graves' disease followed American Thyroid Association guidelines. Patients for the study were recruited at an endocrinology department in Xi'an, China. Each patient gave approximately 10 milliliters of peripheral blood, collected in an EDTA anticoagulant tube. Ficoll Paque Plus density gradient separation was used to isolate PBMCs, and no further T cell sorting was done. An Agilent 2100 Bioanalyzer and agarose gel were used to assess RNA quality, and a NanoDrop 2000 was used to measure RNA concentration.

The data stem from a study of regulatory T cells in long-lasting Graves disease (dated by TCRdb to about 2021). As for the study more broadly: Patients with newly diagnosed Graves' disease had been on antithyroid drugs for under 3 months. Peripheral blood TCR sequencing and RNA sequencing compared persistent Graves' disease patients with newly diagnosed Graves' disease patients. The study was registered as a clinical trial and conducted in China. A total of approximately 35 samples were covered by TCR sequencing, comprising around 13 persistent and around 20 newly diagnosed Graves' disease patients. Broad study findings and their caveats: Persistent disease showed preferential use of TRBV28, TRBJ1-2 and TRBJ2-5, whereas newly diagnosed disease favored TRBV20-1 and TRBJ2-1. The authors noted that the small sample size was a limitation that may lower accuracy. Sequencing and analysis were restricted to the TCR beta chain. Persistent patients shared more public clonotypes among themselves (fewer than 3,000) than newly diagnosed patients did (about 900). Peripheral blood alone was examined, since thyroid tissue, which constituted the primary lesion, could not be accessed. Compared with newly diagnosed patients, patients with persistent Graves' disease had lower TCR Shannon entropy and fewer highly expanded clones, which suggests clonal expansion.

The library was generated by multiplex PCR. Sequencing used an Illumina HiSeq 4000. CDR3 regions were amplified by Arm-PCR with iRepertoire HTBI primers to construct TCR beta libraries. Gel purification was performed on PCR products prior to sequencing. In the authors' own workflow: A total of some 60 TRBV and more than twelve TRBJ segments were identified across samples and were used for gene usage analysis of CDR3 amino acid clonotypes. COPE and FqMerger were used to merge filtered high-quality paired reads into contigs. Contigs were aligned with BLAST to IMGT TRBV, TRBD and TRBJ reference genes, and CDR3 was defined per IMGT. Any clonotype with a frequency above 0.1% was counted as a highly expanded clone. Repertoire diversity was measured by Shannon entropy, and V-J evenness by the Gini coefficient. A clonotype found in more than one individual was treated as public. TCRdb ran its own pipeline on the public reads, namely fastp trimming at Q25 and MiXCR clone calling, and kept in-frame beta chains. Each record represents a unique CDR3 protein, reported with the most common genes and DNA among its rows. TCRdb's processing, not the study's, gives the V and J calls here. The sample yields roughly 610,000 distinct CDR3 sequences; approximately 15% were counted once. The biggest ten clones account for about 17% of the sample.

Trimming costs V 7 bases and J 4 bases, and their ends lie 8 bases apart. Via the germline V gene (reference sequence), CDR1 is DFQATT and CDR2 SNEGSKA. CDR3 length: 11 amino acids, cysteine to phenylalanine. Only the CDR3 portion is preserved as DNA: 33 bases, with reading frame beginning at the first base. This same sample was also taken into another study, of T cells in Graves' hyperthyroidism and ophthalmopathy. From the second report: Stable Graves' hyperthyroidism was defined as the absence of progression to ophthalmopathy over 18 months of follow-up. Hyperthyroidism patients were aged 18 to 65 years and newly diagnosed, with disease duration of less than 2 months. Any patient with an uncontrolled infection, another autoimmune disease, pregnancy or lactation was excluded. Diagnoses were established on the basis of clinical symptoms, serum thyroxine and TRAb, thyroid ultrasound, and orbital computed tomography. The first round of RT-PCR for the TCR CDR3 was performed with the HTBI primer set and the Qiagen OneStep RT-PCR kit. Blood samples also contained most of the expanded thyroid clonotypes (frequency above 0.001), which suggests that blood repertoires may reflect thyroid immune responses. A model built on a 13 V-J signature distinguished ophthalmopathy from stable hyperthyroidism, reaching over 85% sensitivity and 81.08% specificity in cross-validation and 80%/75% in testing. In validation, progression to ophthalmopathy was predicted by the model with around 71% sensitivity and 72.22% specificity, a median of approximately 7.1 months before onset. A discovery cohort of 95 to 100 patients, about 43 with Graves' ophthalmopathy and 57 with stable Graves' hyperthyroidism, was used to find distinguishing TCR V-J signatures. Prospective prediction of ophthalmopathy was tested in an independent validation cohort of 18 to 20 hyperthyroidism patients and around 16 patients who later progressed to ophthalmopathy. For training and testing, the 100 or so patients in the discovery cohort were randomly divided in a 7:3 ratio. Thyroid tissue and blood T-cell repertoires from about six Graves' hyperthyroidism patients were also compared in the study. After blood sampling, hyperthyroidism patients were treated with methimazole at a starting dose of 30 mg daily, and ophthalmopathy patients were treated with high-dose intravenous methylprednisolone. Libraries were constructed in a second round of multiplex PCR, after which size selection and purification were carried out. Paired-end sequencing of the libraries was performed with 100 bp reads on an Illumina HiSeq2000. SOAPnuke was used to process the raw data, throwing out any read that contained adapters or uncalled bases, had a mean Phred below 15, or lacked an exact constant-primer or identifier match. High-quality paired reads were merged with COPE v1.2.5, and unique nucleotide sequences were defined as clonotypes. Clonotypes were aligned to IMGT TRBV, TRBD and TRBJ reference segments using MiTCR v1.1. Only V-J combinations with frequency above 0.0001, covering 99% to 99.2% of repertoires, were analysed. A TCS score was defined as the ratio of F50 (clonal expansion) to E x V (chaos), with BLOSUM62-based TCRdist applied between CDR3 peptides within each V-J. Welch's t-statistics and random forest reduced roughly 540 V-J features to under 15, which were used in a naive Bayes classifier (R e1071). Sample size was not statistically predetermined, and investigators were not blinded to group allocation. The paper describes TCR Vbeta CDR3 sequencing of roughly 130 peripheral blood samples, made up of 43 ophthalmopathy patients, some 76 hyperthyroidism patients and about 17 progressor patients.

This receptor was taken from a woman aged 25 to 45 with Graves disease. Donor details come from another sample of the same person, matched by shared clones. Sequencing was performed on peripheral blood mononuclear cells (PBMCs), taken at new diagnosis, from a patient treated with antithyroid drugs. The V and J segments used are TRBV20-1 and TRBJ2-1, with the D gene too uncertain to name. The CDR3 protein sequence reads: CSVPAYNEQFF. The bases read TGCAGTGTTCCAGCGTACAATGAGCAGTTCTTC.